The source of this TCR beta chain is a study of blood T cell repertoires in COVID-19. Study summary: The analysed material was cDNA or gDNA that came from T cells, B-cell-depleted T cells, or PBMCs.

The length of the CDR3 is 15 residues. Deletions cut 6 bases from V and 7 bases from J, with 19 bases between. CDR1 is MNHEY, CDR2 SMNVEV, per germline (reference sequence). There are a few counts of this clone. Sequenced by immunoSEQ multiplex PCR; TCRdb stores in-frame clones only, minus some. The sample holds around 620,000 clones, about 87% seen once. The TCR was taken from a woman between 18 and 29 years old with acute or convalescent COVID-19. Sequencing was performed on peripheral blood. The chain has TRBV27 and TRBJ1-5, with D perhaps matching TRBD1 (5 bases). The CDR3 loop reads CASRPHSGKGQPQHF. CDR3 DNA: TGTGCCAGCAGGCCACATTCAGGGAAAGGGCAGCCCCAGCATTTT.